This T cell receptor beta chain was retrieved from a study of blood T cell repertoires in COVID-19. Study context: Spain, Italy and the United States supplied samples that represented acute and convalescent COVID-19. PBMCs, B-cell-depleted T cells, or T cells were the source of the cDNA or gDNA that made up the material.

In the authors' workflow: Amplification from reference gene primers served as the basis for estimated nucleated cell counts. TCRdb keeps only in-frame clones here, not all; method: immunoSEQ multiplex PCR. The V and J calls and clone size were taken over from that table, and D and trimming were inferred from the DNA. This sample has roughly 520,000 clones, with roughly 90% found just once. Cohorts were determined from participant-reported clinical history. CDR1 and CDR2 (germline): SGHTA, FQGNSA. V lost 1 base, J lost 0 bases, and 6 bases lay in between. The CDR3 length is 14 residues. This clonotype was sampled from a woman aged 40 to 49 who had recovered from COVID-19. The rearrangement uses TRBV7-2 and TRBJ2-5; no clear D. Source material: PBMCs or T cells enriched from blood (not recorded which). The CDR3 nucleotides read TGTGCCAGCAGCTTAGATGGAGACCAAGAGACCCAGTACTTC. It codes for CASSLDGDQETQYF.